These 27 T cell receptor beta chains share one sample of origin, sequenced in a study of T-cell memory formation after mild COVID-19. A single record per CDR3 protein comes from TCRdb applying MiXCR to the 5' RACE reads. Of a few hundred thousand distinct CDR3 sequences in the sample, 15% to 20% were seen once. The sample consisted of PBMCs or a T cell subset sorted from them (not recorded which). These receptor sequences come from a man between 18 and 35 years old who had mild COVID-19 (a few samples of this study predate the infection). Cell type and time point are not known.

J is TRBJ1-6 and V is TRBV20-1; the match to TRBD1 covers 8 bases. With 6 bases clipped from V and 8 bases from J, the junction kept 3 bases outside the gene matches. The CDR3 has 12 residues. Germline CDR1 is DFQATT and CDR2 is SNEGSKA (reference sequence). The CDR3 is CSAVTGDSPLHF. CDR3 nucleotide sequence: TGCAGTGCCGTGACAGGGGATTCACCCCTCCACTTT.

This clonotype came up a few times. This chain uses TRBV7-3 with TRBJ1-1, with D unclear. The germline gives CDR1 SGHTA, CDR2 FQGTGA. This CDR3 is 13 amino acids long. The germline V and J ends were trimmed by 4 bases and 1 base, with 7 bases remaining between them. CDR3 in amino acids: CASSWDENTEAFF. The CDR3, as DNA: TGTGCCAGCAGCTGGGATGAGAACACTGAAGCTTTCTTT.

In its sample, this clonotype was seen a few times. This sequence joins TRBV20-1 and TRBJ2-1, with a weak D call TRBD1 (5 bases). The germline V gene encodes CDR1 DFQATT and CDR2 SNEGSKA (reference sequence). This CDR3 is built from 13 residues. The germline V and J ends were trimmed by 1 base and 8 bases, with 12 bases remaining between them. Here the CDR3 DNA reads TGCAGTGCTAGAGTTCCAGGGCAAGATGAGCAGTTCTTC. This encodes CSARVPGQDEQFF.

The chain is built from TRBV20-1 and TRBJ1-5; D ambiguous. There are 15 residues in the CDR3. In germline, CDR1 is DFQATT, CDR2 SNEGSKA (reference sequence). V was pared by 0 bases and J by 0 bases, with 9 bases between. For the CDR3, the DNA is TGCAGTGCTAGAGATCGGCACAATAGCAATCAGCCCCAGCATTTT. It is translated as CSARDRHNSNQPQHF.

The V gene is TRBV6-2 or TRBV6-3, the J gene TRBJ2-5, with D unclear. The germline V gene has CDR1 MNHEY and CDR2 SVGEGT. Trimming took 2 bases from V and 0 from J, leaving 10 bases between them. This CDR3 is 15 amino acids long. CDR3 in amino acids: CASSYRVVYQETQYF. In DNA form, the CDR3 reads TGTGCCAGCAGTTACAGGGTCGTGTACCAAGAGACCCAGTACTTC.

This clonotype appeared many times. The V gene is TRBV4-2, the J gene TRBJ2-1, with TRBD2 identical over 10 bases. The V gene end was trimmed by 0 bases and the J gene end by 4 bases; junction bases not matched to a gene: 9. The CDR3 sequence is 18 residues long. Germline V gene data show CDR1 as LGHNA and CDR2 as YNFKEQ. The CDR3 DNA follows: TGTGCCAGCAGCCAAGAACCCCCAGGACTAGCGGCTTACAATGAGCAGTTCTTC. Translating it yields CASSQEPPGLAAYNEQFF.

The chain combines TRBV6-2 or TRBV6-3 with TRBJ2-3, with TRBD2 as a possible D gene (6 bases). CDR3 size: 17 residues. Germline V gene sequence: CDR1 MNHEY, CDR2 SVGEGT. The germline V and J ends were trimmed by 4 bases and 1 base, with 18 bases remaining between them. CDR3 sequence (DNA): TGTGCCAGCAGTTCGCCACTAGCAGCCCTTGGCACAGATACGCAGTATTTT. Translation: CASSSPLAALGTDTQYF.

At least ten counts were recorded for this clonotype. The chain uses TRBV6-5 and TRBJ2-2; D may be TRBD1 (5 bases). This CDR3 is built from 14 residues. Germline assignment: CDR1 MNHEY and CDR2 SVGAGI. V lost 7 bases and J 5 bases, leaving 14 bases between the germline ends. The CDR3 loop reads CASTQGGSTGELFF. DNA for the CDR3: TGTGCCAGCACCCAGGGTGGGTCGACCGGGGAGCTGTTTTTT.

The CDR3 loop is CASSLIISNTGELFF. The DNA for the CDR3 is TGTGCCAGCAGCTTAATTATATCGAACACCGGGGAGCTGTTTTTT. The chain couples TRBV7-6 to TRBJ2-2; no clear D. This CDR3 is built from 15 residues. V gave up 2 bases and J gave up 0 bases, with 7 bases separating them. The germline V gene encodes CDR1 SGHVS and CDR2 FNYEAQ.

This clonotype was counted only a few times. The V gene is TRBV4-1, the J gene TRBJ2-5; D possibly matches TRBD1 or TRBD2 (5 bases each). Germline V gene data show CDR1 as MGHRA and CDR2 as YSYEKL. The V end was cut by 2 bases, the J end by 8 bases, with 18 bases between. The CDR3 length is 15 residues. CDR3 sequence reads: CASSQSGGRVETQYF. The CDR3 DNA reads as TGCGCCAGCAGCCAATCTGGGGGACGGGTTGAAACCCAGTACTTC.

This clonotype was observed many times. V gene TRBV7-6 combines with J gene TRBJ2-3; D is uncertain. The germline V gene has CDR1 SGHVS and CDR2 FNYEAQ. This CDR3 has 14 amino acids. Trimming pared 5 bases from V and 3 bases from J, leaving 12 bases between. The CDR3 coding sequence is TGTGCCAGCAGCCCCCCGTCCCAGACAGATACGCAGTATTTT. Translated: CASSPPSQTDTQYF. Full variable domain (rest looked up from reference TRBV7-6 and TRBJ2-3): GAGVSQSPRYKVTKRGQDVALRCDPISGHVSLYWYRQALGQGPEFLTYFNYEAQQDKSGLPNDRFSAERPEGSISTLTIQRTEQRDSAMYRCASSPPSQTDTQYFGPGTRLTVL.

V and J are TRBV7-3 and TRBJ2-5; 8 nucleotides match TRBD2. Germline-derived CDR1 and CDR2 are SGHTA and FQGTGA. Trimming took 4 bases from V and 4 from J; bases not matched to a gene: 8. The CDR3 has 15 amino acids. The CDR3 DNA follows: TGTGCCAGCAGCTCGATGGGCCTAGCGGGAGAGACCCAGTACTTC. It specifies CASSSMGLAGETQYF.

V usage is TRBV2 and J usage is TRBJ1-2; D gene unclear. The CDR3 sequence is 10 residues long. Trimming cost V 3 bases and J 7 bases, with 3 bases left between them. The germline CDR1 and CDR2 sequences are SNHLY and FYNNEI. CDR3 nucleotides: TGTGCCAGCAGTGATGCTGGCTACACCTTC. The encoded protein is CASSDAGYTF.

V is TRBV7-9 and J is TRBJ1-4; D uncertain. This CDR3 spans 14 amino acids. CDR1 is SEHNR, CDR2 FQNEAQ, per germline (reference sequence). V gave up 4 bases and J gave up 8 bases, with 14 bases separating them. CDR3 sequence: CASSSSGFIEKLFF. The CDR3, as DNA: TGTGCCAGCAGCTCCTCCGGTTTTATAGAAAAACTGTTTTTT.

This rearrangement joins TRBV2 to TRBJ2-3; 9 nucleotides match TRBD2. CDR3 length: 16 amino acids. The germline gives CDR1 SNHLY, CDR2 FYNNEI. After removal of 5 bases from V and 2 bases from J, the junction contained 8 bases not matched to a gene. The CDR3 sequence: CASSPRAGGNTDTQYF. The CDR3 nucleotides read TGTGCCAGCAGTCCCAGGGCGGGGGGGAACACAGATACGCAGTATTTT. Based on the CDR3 plus reference TRBV2 and TRBJ2-3, the full variable domain is EPEVTQTPSHQVTQMGQEVILRCVPISNHLYFYWYRQILGQKVEFLVSFYNNEISEKSEIFDDQFSVERPDGSNFTLKIRSTKLEDSAMYFCASSPRAGGNTDTQYFGPGTRLTVL.

The rearrangement joins TRBV7-3 to TRBJ2-7; D may be TRBD2 (6 bases). V was cut by 7 bases and J by 2 bases, with 18 bases left in between. The CDR3 is made up of 15 amino acids. CDR1 and CDR2 (germline): SGHTA, FQGTGA. The CDR3 reads CASTPRGTAAYEQYV. In DNA, the CDR3 is TGTGCCAGCACCCCTCGGGGGACTGCGGCCTACGAGCAGTACGTC.

The chain has TRBV7-2 and TRBJ2-5; tentatively, D is TRBD2 (6 bases). Germline V CDR1 and CDR2: SGHTA, FQGNSA. The CDR3 is 14 residues long. V dropped 4 bases and J dropped 5 bases, with 14 bases sitting between them. In nucleotides, the CDR3 is TGTGCCAGCAGCTCCGCCCTAGCGTTGGAGACCCAGTACTTC. This gives the protein CASSSALALETQYF.

This clonotype was counted only a few times. The V gene is TRBV6-6, the J gene TRBJ2-7; 7 positions agree with TRBD2. CDR3 length: 10 amino acids. Germline V gene sequence: CDR1 MNHNY, CDR2 SVGAGI (reference sequence). V trimming: 11 bases; J trimming: 4 bases; junction bases outside the gene matches: 2. CDR3 sequence (DNA): TGTGCCGCCGGGGGGTACGAGCAGTACGTC. The encoded protein is CAAGGYEQYV.

V usage is TRBV2 and J usage is TRBJ2-7; D remains unclear. V was clipped by 4 bases and J by 2 bases, with 6 bases between them. The CDR3 loop spans 12 amino acids. Germline V lookup: CDR1 SNHLY, CDR2 FYNNEI. CDR3 sequence: CASSAEAYEQYF. In DNA form, the CDR3 reads TGTGCCAGCAGTGCAGAGGCCTACGAGCAGTACTTC.

The chain links TRBV7-9 to TRBJ2-7; TRBD1 might be the D (6 bases). Germline V gene sequence: CDR1 SEHNR, CDR2 FQNEAQ (reference sequence). This CDR3 is 14 amino acids long. The germline V and J ends were trimmed by 5 bases and 2 bases, with 13 bases remaining between them. The CDR3, as DNA: TGTGCCAGCAGCCTCTTCGAGGGGGCCTACGAGCAGTACTTC. The encoded protein is CASSLFEGAYEQYF.

This clonotype was seen ten or more times. The chain combines TRBV7-2 with TRBJ1-2; D unresolved. This CDR3 has 13 amino acids. Trimming shortened V by 3 bases and J by 5 bases, and 10 bases separated the two germline ends. The germline V gene encodes CDR1 SGHTA and CDR2 FQGNSA. The CDR3: CASSFTAGYGYTF. The CDR3 nucleotides are TGTGCCAGCAGCTTTACCGCGGGATATGGCTACACCTTC.

At least ten counts were recorded for this clonotype. The rearrangement links TRBV6-5 to TRBJ2-5; D unresolved. V lost 4 bases and J 5 bases, leaving 17 bases between the germline ends. The length of the CDR3 is 15 residues. Germline assignment: CDR1 MNHEY and CDR2 SVGAGI. CDR3 amino acids: CASSSQWSSAETQYF. As DNA, the CDR3 is TGTGCCAGCAGTTCCCAATGGTCTTCGGCGGAGACCCAGTACTTC.

This clonotype was seen more than once but under ten times. V is TRBV5-1 and J is TRBJ1-2, with 8 positions matching TRBD1. The CDR3 contains 13 residues. CDR1 is SGHRS, CDR2 YFSETQ, per germline. The ends lost 3 bases at V and 7 bases at J; junction bases unmatched: 5. Here the CDR3 reads CASSSQGVGGYTF. The CDR3 DNA follows: TGCGCCAGCAGCTCACAGGGGGTTGGTGGCTACACCTTC.

There are a few counts of this clonotype. The chain recombines TRBV5-1 with TRBJ2-3; possible D gene TRBD2, 5 bases. CDR3 length equals 14 residues. V was clipped by 0 bases and J by 6 bases, with 11 bases between them. Germline V CDR1 and CDR2: SGHRS, YFSETQ. The CDR3 sequence is CASSLDGERDTQYF. The CDR3 region has the DNA TGCGCCAGCAGCTTGGATGGGGAGCGGGATACGCAGTATTTT.

V gene TRBV30 combines with J gene TRBJ2-4; either TRBD1 or TRBD2 may supply D (5 bases each). CDR3 length: 14 amino acids. Germline loops: CDR1 GTSNPN, CDR2 SVGIG (reference sequence). V lost 2 bases, J lost 6 bases, and 14 bases lay in between. The CDR3 is CAWSSGPWGNIQYF. Here the CDR3 DNA reads TGTGCCTGGAGTTCGGGGCCATGGGGAAACATTCAGTACTTC.

The chain carries TRBV12-3 or TRBV12-4 and TRBJ2-1; 8 bases agree with TRBD1. V trimming: 6 bases; J trimming: 8 bases; junction bases outside the gene matches: 12. This CDR3 comprises 15 residues. CDR3 region: CASSSPDRVFHEQFF. The DNA of the CDR3 is TGTGCCAGCAGCTCGCCGGACAGGGTTTTCCATGAGCAGTTCTTC.

The chain couples TRBV7-9 to TRBJ2-5, with D perhaps assigned TRBD1 or TRBD2 (5 bases each). Trimming cost V 6 bases and J 3 bases, with 14 bases left between them. The germline CDR1 and CDR2 sequences are SEHNR and FQNEAQ (reference sequence). The CDR3 runs 14 residues. This CDR3 reads CASSIRDGKETQYF. The CDR3 DNA reads as TGTGCCAGCAGTATCCGGGACGGCAAAGAGACCCAGTACTTC.